This T cell receptor beta chain emerged from a study of beta chain features in type 1 diabetes. Overall study: Across the samples, approximately 98,000,000 sorted cells were examined in total.

This clone has just a few counts. J gave up 6 bases and V 5 bases, and 6 bases lay outside the gene matches. This CDR3 comprises 14 residues. Germline CDR1 and CDR2: MNHNY and SVGAGI (reference sequence). Expressed TCRB transcripts were sequenced, since all the RNA that had been isolated was reverse transcribed. Sequencing of naive, central memory and regulatory T cell samples gave an average of around 3.8 million reads. Libraries were prepared by immunoSEQ multiplex PCR; TCRdb keeps only in-frame clonotypes and omits some of them. The sample has under 900,000 clones, roughly 15% seen once; the top ten hold 0.023%. CD45RO/CCR7/CD25/CD127/CD95/CD27 separated CD4+ naive, central memory, regulatory and stem cell-like memory cells by sorting.

The sequenced material came from naive CD4+ T cells from blood. This TCR was recovered from a woman aged 18-29 years in good health. J is TRBJ2-2 and V is TRBV6-6; 7 bases are a match to TRBD1. CDR3 in DNA: TGTGCCAGCAGTACCCCGCAGGGGGCCGGGGAGCTGTTTTTT. Translating gives CASSTPQGAGELFF.